This entry concerns a single T cell receptor beta chain. In the study's own analysis: Estimated nucleated cell counts came from reference gene primer amplification. TCRdb keeps only in-frame clones here, not all; method: immunoSEQ multiplex PCR. V, J and clone size were drawn from that table, and D and trimming were deduced from the DNA. The table records some 42,000 clones, roughly nine tenths of them present only once. The record originates from a study of blood T cell repertoires in COVID-19. Across the whole study: Collection of acute and convalescent COVID-19 samples took place in the United States, Italy and Spain. T cells, B-cell-depleted T cells, or PBMCs provided the cDNA or gDNA that served as material.

CDR1 is SNHLY and CDR2 is FYNNEI in the germline V gene. There are 18 residues in the CDR3. V lost 5 bases, J lost 1 base, and 20 bases lay in between. V and J are TRBV2 and TRBJ2-2; possible D gene TRBD2, 5 bases. Sequenced: peripheral blood. This receptor was identified in a man in his fifties with active COVID-19. CDR3: CASSPGSKLQLNTGELFF. The CDR3, as DNA: TGTGCCAGCAGTCCGGGATCCAAACTTCAACTGAACACCGGGGAGCTGTTTTTT.